The sequence of this T cell receptor (beta chain) was determined in a study of regulatory T cells in long-lasting Graves disease. Study outcomes and limitations: Newly diagnosed patients shared 850 to 1,000 public clonotypes; persistent patients shared approximately 2,700. Newly diagnosed Graves' patients had higher TCR diversity than persistent ones.

CDR3 length: 15 residues. Trimming took 4 bases from V and 6 from J, leaving 18 bases between them. Germline CDR1 MGHRA, CDR2 YSYEKL. Time point denoted: newly diagnosed GD, antithyroid drugs for less than 3 months. With RNA extracted from PBMCs as input, the TCR library was made. iRepertoire HTBI primers and Arm-PCR of CDR3 regions built TCR beta libraries. TCRdb processed the multiplex PCR reads anew with MiXCR; each CDR3 protein has one entry. The repertoire holds around 460,000 distinct CDR3 sequences, with approximately 14% as singletons. This clonotype was observed a handful of times. The antigen remains undetermined. The same sample was also studied in work on T cells in Graves' hyperthyroidism and ophthalmopathy. From that paper: Uncontrolled infection, other autoimmune disease, pregnancy or lactation disqualified patients from enrolment. Stable hyperthyroidism was told apart from ophthalmopathy by a model built on 13 V-J features.

The TCR was taken from a woman aged 50 to 60 with Graves disease. Specimen: peripheral blood mononuclear cells (PBMCs), collected at new diagnosis, from a patient treated with antithyroid drugs. J is TRBJ1-1 and V is TRBV4-1; maybe TRBD1 (5 bases). CDR3 residues: CASSLWKYRSSEAFF. The DNA for the CDR3 is TGCGCCAGCAGCCTTTGGAAGTACAGGTCATCTGAAGCTTTCTTT.